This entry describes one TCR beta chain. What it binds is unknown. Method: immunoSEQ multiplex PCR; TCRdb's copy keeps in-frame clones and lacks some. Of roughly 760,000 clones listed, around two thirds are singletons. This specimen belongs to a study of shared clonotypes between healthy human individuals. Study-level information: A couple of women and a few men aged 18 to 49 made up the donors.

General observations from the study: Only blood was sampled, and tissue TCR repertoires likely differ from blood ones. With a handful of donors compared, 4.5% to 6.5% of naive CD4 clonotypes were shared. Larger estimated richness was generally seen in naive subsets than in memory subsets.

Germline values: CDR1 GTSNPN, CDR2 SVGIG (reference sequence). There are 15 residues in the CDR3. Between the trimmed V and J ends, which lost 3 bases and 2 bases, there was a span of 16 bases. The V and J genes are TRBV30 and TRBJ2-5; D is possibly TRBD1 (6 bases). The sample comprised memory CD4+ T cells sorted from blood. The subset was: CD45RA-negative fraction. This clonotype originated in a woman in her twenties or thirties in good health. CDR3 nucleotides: TGTGCCTGGAGCAGGATCGGGACAATACAAGAGACCCAGTACTTC. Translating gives CAWSRIGTIQETQYF.